The 20 T cell receptor beta chains below come from one sample, sequenced in a study of siplizumab effects on memory and regulatory T cells. The data were produced by immunoSEQ multiplex PCR, yet TCRdb's version contains in-frame clones alone and is incomplete. The table lists approximately 120,000 clones, 92% of them singletons. The sequenced sample was Tregs sorted from blood. These receptors originate from a human donor in good health.

This sequence joins TRBV7-2 and TRBJ2-5, with a possible D match to TRBD1 (7 bases). V was cut by 2 bases and J by 5 bases, with 27 bases left in between. The CDR3 loop spans 19 amino acids. Germline assignment: CDR1 SGHTA and CDR2 FQGNSA. This CDR3 is CASSLSRGTASKLGETQYF. CDR3 coding DNA: TGTGCCAGCAGCTTAAGTCGCGGGACAGCGAGTAAGTTGGGGGAGACCCAGTACTTC.

The chain joins TRBV5-1 to TRBJ2-5, with D unclear. The CDR3 extends over 14 amino acids. Germline values: CDR1 SGHRS, CDR2 YFSETQ. Trimming removed 4 bases from V and 3 bases from J, with 13 bases in between. CDR3 in amino acids: CASSLGLPKETQYF. The CDR3 region has the DNA TGCGCCAGCAGCCTGGGCCTTCCCAAAGAGACCCAGTACTTC.

The chain is built from TRBV2 and TRBJ1-4; 11 nucleotides agree with TRBD1. The CDR3 has 15 residues. Germline CDR1 reads SNHLY; CDR2 reads FYNNEI. The junction had 9 bases not matched to a gene; V was cut back by 7 bases and J by 8 bases. DNA for the CDR3: TGTGCCAGCACCCCGAGGACAGGGGGCATGGAAAAACTGTTTTTT. Its translation: CASTPRTGGMEKLFF.

The V gene is TRBV6-5, the J gene TRBJ1-1; D is ambiguous. Germline V lookup: CDR1 MNHEY, CDR2 SVGAGI. The V end was cut by 0 bases, the J end by 0 bases, with 11 bases between. This CDR3 spans 16 amino acids. In nucleotides, the CDR3 is TGTGCCAGCAGTTACTCGTTTTTGGCTATGAACACTGAAGCTTTCTTT. Translated: CASSYSFLAMNTEAFF.

The chain recombines TRBV14 with TRBJ2-5, with 10 positions matching TRBD1. CDR3 size: 14 residues. Germline V gene sequence: CDR1 SGHDN, CDR2 FVKESK. V was clipped by 8 bases and J by 14 bases; unmatched bases: 17. CDR3 region: CASRGTGAGSGLYF. DNA of the CDR3: TGTGCCAGCCGGGGGACAGGGGCCGGTTCCGGTCTCTACTTC.

The chain is built from TRBV6-6 and TRBJ1-2; possibly TRBD1 for D (5 bases). This CDR3 has 12 residues. V gave up 5 bases and J gave up 7 bases, with 11 bases separating them. Germline V CDR1 and CDR2: MNHNY, SVGAGI (reference sequence). CDR3 loop: CASSGQYIGYTF. The CDR3, as DNA: TGTGCCAGCAGTGGACAATATATTGGCTACACCTTC.

The V gene is TRBV5-1, the J gene TRBJ2-2, with D perhaps TRBD1 (6 bases). The CDR3 length is 14 residues. Deletions cut 5 bases from V and 6 bases from J, with 14 bases between. The germline V gene encodes CDR1 SGHRS and CDR2 YFSETQ. CDR3 amino acids: CASRPTGYAGELFF. CDR3 DNA: TGCGCCAGCAGGCCAACAGGGTACGCCGGGGAGCTGTTTTTT.

V gene TRBV5-6 combines with J gene TRBJ2-3; the D gene is possibly TRBD1 (5 bases). Trimming took off 4 bases at V and 0 bases at J, with 15 bases between the two ends. Germline V gene lookup returns CDR1 SGHDT and CDR2 YYEEEE. This CDR3 contains 16 residues. The CDR3 loop is CASSPDRQTSTDTQYF. The CDR3, as DNA: TGTGCCAGCAGCCCCGATCGACAGACTAGCACAGATACGCAGTATTTT.

The rearrangement links TRBV5-1 to TRBJ1-1, with no clear D. V gave up 2 bases and J gave up 2 bases, with 10 bases separating them. The germline CDR1 and CDR2 sequences are SGHRS and YFSETQ. This CDR3 comprises 14 residues. CDR3 DNA: TGCGCCAGCAGCTTAGACGGTCGTAACACTGAAGCTTTCTTT. Its translation is CASSLDGRNTEAFF.

The V gene is TRBV6-1, the J gene TRBJ2-2; 7 positions agree with TRBD1. Trimming removed 2 bases from V and 4 bases from J; junction bases left unmatched: 7. CDR1 and CDR2 from the germline V gene are MNHNS and SASEGT. This CDR3 has 16 amino acids. Written as DNA, the CDR3 is TGTGCCAGCAGTGAACACAGGGGACGGGGCACCGGGGAGCTGTTTTTT. This sequence encodes CASSEHRGRGTGELFF.

This clone was seen a single time. The chain carries TRBV6-5 and TRBJ2-3, with a possible D match to TRBD2 (5 bases). The CDR3 covers 15 residues. CDR1 and CDR2 from the germline V gene are MNHEY and SVGAGI. Trimming shortened V by 6 bases and J by 2 bases, and 15 bases separated the two germline ends. The DNA of the CDR3 is TGTGCCAGCAGCCTCCAGAGGGCCCTCACAGATACGCAGTATTTT. It specifies CASSLQRALTDTQYF.

In this sample, this clone turned up once. This chain connects TRBV11-3 to TRBJ2-1; TRBD2 might be the D (7 bases). CDR1 and CDR2 (germline): SGHNT, YENEEA. Between the trimmed V and J ends, which lost 1 base and 9 bases, there was a span of 16 bases. The length of the CDR3 is 15 residues. CDR3 nucleotide sequence: TGTGCCAGCAGCTTAGTCGGGGGGCCCTTCGGTGAGCAGTTCTTC. This encodes CASSLVGGPFGEQFF.

V usage is TRBV19 and J usage is TRBJ1-2; tentatively, D is TRBD1 (5 bases). Germline CDR1 is LNHDA and CDR2 is SQIVND (reference sequence). V gave up 6 bases and J gave up 10 bases, with 15 bases separating them. The CDR3 is 12 residues long. The CDR3 loop reads CASREGPWVYTF. The CDR3 DNA is TGTGCCAGTAGGGAGGGACCCTGGGTCTACACCTTC.

CDR3 protein: CASSLHRDYGYTF. CDR3 nucleotides: TGTGCCAGCAGTCTTCACCGGGACTATGGCTACACCTTC. The J gene is TRBJ1-2, the V gene TRBV27; D is uncertain. The CDR3 has 13 amino acids. The germline CDR1 and CDR2 sequences are MNHEY and SMNVEV (reference sequence). Between the trimmed V and J ends, which lost 5 bases and 3 bases, there was a span of 10 bases.

This clone was picked up one time. V usage is TRBV7-9 and J usage is TRBJ2-4, with D tentatively TRBD1 (5 bases). The CDR3 contains 17 residues. Between the trimmed V and J ends, which lost 5 bases and 0 bases, there was a span of 17 bases. In germline, CDR1 is SEHNR, CDR2 FQNEAQ (reference sequence). The DNA for the CDR3 is TGTGCCAGCAGCACCGCCCAGGGCCGCTTAGCCAAAAACATTCAGTACTTC. It codes for CASSTAQGRLAKNIQYF.

The rearrangement links TRBV11-2 to TRBJ2-7; D possibly corresponds to TRBD1 (5 bases). V lost 4 bases and J lost 0, with 10 bases in between. The CDR3 covers 14 residues. Germline loops: CDR1 SGHAT, CDR2 FQNNGV. The DNA of the CDR3 is TGTGCCAGCAGCTGGTCGGACACCTCCTACGAGCAGTACTTC. This gives the protein CASSWSDTSYEQYF.

The chain couples TRBV28 to TRBJ1-2; D is unclear. The CDR3 has 12 amino acids. V shed 8 bases and J shed 4 bases, with 11 bases lying between them. Germline V CDR1 and CDR2: MDHEN, SYDVKM. The CDR3 loop is CASEFSGYGYTF. As DNA, the CDR3 is TGTGCCAGCGAGTTTAGCGGCTATGGCTACACCTTC.

V and J are TRBV7-9 and TRBJ1-5, with D uncertain. Germline V gene data show CDR1 as SEHNR and CDR2 as FQNEAQ (reference sequence). Trimming left V 5 bases short and J 4 bases short, with 9 bases between. This CDR3 comprises 13 residues. CDR3 nucleotides: TGTGCCAGCAGCCCCCGGGGAAATCAGCCCCAGCATTTT. Translated: CASSPRGNQPQHF.

This clone was found a few times. The genes are TRBV11-2 and TRBJ1-1; D is possibly TRBD1 (6 bases). The CDR3 consists of 12 residues. Germline CDR1 reads SGHAT; CDR2 reads FQNNGV. The V end was cut by 1 base, the J end by 9 bases, with 9 bases between. This chain's CDR3 is CASSLVQGKAFF. CDR3 bases: TGTGCCAGCAGCTTAGTACAGGGAAAAGCTTTCTTT. Full variable domain (outside the CDR3, taken from reference TRBV11-2 and TRBJ1-1): EAGVAQSPRYKIIEKRQSVAFWCNPISGHATLYWYQQILGQGPKLLIQFQNNGVVDDSQLPKDRFSAERLKGVDSTLKIQPAKLEDSAVYLCASSLVQGKAFFGQGTRLTVV.

The chain's CDR3 is CASSSGTHSKNIQYF. For the CDR3, the DNA is TGCGCCAGCAGCTCTGGGACCCATAGCAAAAACATTCAGTACTTC. The V gene is TRBV5-1, the J gene TRBJ2-4, with D perhaps assigned TRBD1 or TRBD2 (5 bases each). This CDR3 has 15 residues. Germline V lookup: CDR1 SGHRS, CDR2 YFSETQ. The V end was cut by 3 bases, the J end by 3 bases, with 13 bases between.